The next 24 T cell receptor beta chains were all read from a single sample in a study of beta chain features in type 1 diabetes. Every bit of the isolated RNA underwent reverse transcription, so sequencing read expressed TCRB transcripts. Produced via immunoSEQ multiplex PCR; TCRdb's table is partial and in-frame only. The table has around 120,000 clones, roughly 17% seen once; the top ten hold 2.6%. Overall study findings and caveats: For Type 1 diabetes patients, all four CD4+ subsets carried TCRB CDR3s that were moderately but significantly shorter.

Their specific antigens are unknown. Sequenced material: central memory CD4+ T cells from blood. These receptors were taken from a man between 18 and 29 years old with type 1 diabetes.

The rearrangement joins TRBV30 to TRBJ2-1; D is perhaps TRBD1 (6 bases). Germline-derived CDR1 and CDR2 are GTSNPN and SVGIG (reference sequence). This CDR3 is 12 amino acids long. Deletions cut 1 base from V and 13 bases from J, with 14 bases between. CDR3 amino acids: CAWSGQAEAQFF. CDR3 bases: TGTGCCTGGAGTGGACAGGCCGAGGCCCAGTTCTTC.

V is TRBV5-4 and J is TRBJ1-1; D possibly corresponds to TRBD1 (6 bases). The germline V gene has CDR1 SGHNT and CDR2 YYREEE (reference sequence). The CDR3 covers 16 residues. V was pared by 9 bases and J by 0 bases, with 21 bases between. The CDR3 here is CATEQGRGGLNTEAFF. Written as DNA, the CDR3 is TGTGCCACTGAACAGGGCCGGGGAGGCTTGAACACTGAAGCTTTCTTT.

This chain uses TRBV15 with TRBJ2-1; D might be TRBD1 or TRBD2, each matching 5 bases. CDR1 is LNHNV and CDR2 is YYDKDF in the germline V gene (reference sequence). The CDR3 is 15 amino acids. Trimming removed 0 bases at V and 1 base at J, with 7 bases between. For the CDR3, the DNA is TGTGCCACCAGCAGAGACAGGGAGTCCTACAATGAGCAGTTCTTC. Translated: CATSRDRESYNEQFF.

The CDR3 DNA follows: TGTGCCAGCAGCTTAGTGGCTAGCGGTGTGAACACCGGGGAGCTGTTTTTT. Protein: CASSLVASGVNTGELFF. V gene TRBV7-2 combines with J gene TRBJ2-2; the match to TRBD2 covers 7 bases. V lost 1 base and J lost 1; bases outside the gene matches: 6. Germline V gives CDR1 SGHTA, CDR2 FQGNSA. This CDR3 is 17 amino acids long.

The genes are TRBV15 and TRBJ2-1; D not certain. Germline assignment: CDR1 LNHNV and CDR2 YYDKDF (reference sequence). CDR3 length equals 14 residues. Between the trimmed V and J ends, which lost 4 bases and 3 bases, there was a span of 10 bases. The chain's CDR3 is CATSTATRYNEQFF. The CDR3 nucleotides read TGTGCCACCAGCACCGCGACCCGCTACAATGAGCAGTTCTTC.

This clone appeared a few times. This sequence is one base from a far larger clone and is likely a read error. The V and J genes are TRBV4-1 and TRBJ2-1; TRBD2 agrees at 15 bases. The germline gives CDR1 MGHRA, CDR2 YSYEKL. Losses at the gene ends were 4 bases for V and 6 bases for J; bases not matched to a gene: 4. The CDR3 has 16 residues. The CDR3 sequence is CASSREGLAGGNEQFF. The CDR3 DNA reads TGCGCCAGCAGCCGTGAGGGACTAGCGGGAGGCAATGAGCAGTTCTTC.

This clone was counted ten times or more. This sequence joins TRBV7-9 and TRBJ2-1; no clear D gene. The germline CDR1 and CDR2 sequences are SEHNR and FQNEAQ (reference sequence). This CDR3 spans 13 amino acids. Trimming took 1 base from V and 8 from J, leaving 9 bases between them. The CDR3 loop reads CASSLVIGDEQFF. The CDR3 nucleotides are TGTGCCAGCAGCTTAGTGATAGGCGATGAGCAGTTCTTC. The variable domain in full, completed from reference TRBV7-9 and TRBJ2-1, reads DTGVSQNPRHKITKRGQNVTFRCDPISEHNRLYWYRQTLGQGPEFLTYFQNEAQLEKSRLLSDRFSAERPKGSFSTLEIQRTEQGDSAMYLCASSLVIGDEQFFGPGTRLTVL.

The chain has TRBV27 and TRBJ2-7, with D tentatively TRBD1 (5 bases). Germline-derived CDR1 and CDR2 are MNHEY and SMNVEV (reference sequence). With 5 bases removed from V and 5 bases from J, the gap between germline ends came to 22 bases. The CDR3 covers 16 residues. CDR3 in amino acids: CASSPPSGQLPHEQYF. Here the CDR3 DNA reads TGTGCCAGCAGTCCCCCGTCAGGGCAGCTCCCACACGAGCAGTACTTC.

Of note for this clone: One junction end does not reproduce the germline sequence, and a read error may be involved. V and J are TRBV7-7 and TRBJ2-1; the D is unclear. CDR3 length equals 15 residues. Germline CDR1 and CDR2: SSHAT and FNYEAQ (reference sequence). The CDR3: CASSLSDRAHNEQFF. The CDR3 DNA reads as TGTGCTAGCAGCTTAAGTGATAGGGCTCACAATGAGCAGTTCTTC.

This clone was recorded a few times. The CDR3 DNA sequence: TGCGCCAGCAGCCCCGGACACGAAGGAGAGCAGTACTTC. It is translated as CASSPGHEGEQYF. The rearrangement uses TRBV5-1 and TRBJ2-7, with D perhaps TRBD1 (5 bases). Per the germline V gene, CDR1 is SGHRS and CDR2 is YFSETQ. Trimming took off 4 bases at V and 7 bases at J, with 15 bases between the two ends. The length of the CDR3 is 13 residues.

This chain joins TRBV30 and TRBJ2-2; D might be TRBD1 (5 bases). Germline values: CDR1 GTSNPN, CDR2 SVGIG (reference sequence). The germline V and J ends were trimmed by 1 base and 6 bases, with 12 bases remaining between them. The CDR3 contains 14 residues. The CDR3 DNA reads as TGTGCCTGGAGTGGACAGCGTAGGGCCGGGGAGCTGTTTTTT. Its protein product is CAWSGQRRAGELFF.

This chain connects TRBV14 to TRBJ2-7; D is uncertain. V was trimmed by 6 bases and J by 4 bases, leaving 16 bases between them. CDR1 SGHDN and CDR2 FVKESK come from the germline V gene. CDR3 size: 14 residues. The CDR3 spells CASSRLPGLYEQYF. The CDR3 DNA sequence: TGTGCCAGCAGTCGCCTACCGGGCCTTTACGAGCAGTACTTC.

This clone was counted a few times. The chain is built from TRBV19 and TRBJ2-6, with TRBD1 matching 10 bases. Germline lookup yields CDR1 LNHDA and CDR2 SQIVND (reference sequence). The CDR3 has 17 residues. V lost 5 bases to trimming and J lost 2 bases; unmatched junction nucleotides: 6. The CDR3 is CASSLGQGLPGANVLTF. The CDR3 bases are TGTGCCAGTAGTTTGGGACAGGGGCTTCCTGGGGCCAACGTCCTGACTTTC.

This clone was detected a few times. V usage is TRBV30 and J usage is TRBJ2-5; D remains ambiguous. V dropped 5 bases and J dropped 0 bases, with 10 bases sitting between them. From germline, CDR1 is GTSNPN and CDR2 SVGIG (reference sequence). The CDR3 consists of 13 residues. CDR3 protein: CAWGSGNQETQYF. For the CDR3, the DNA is TGTGCCTGGGGCTCCGGCAACCAAGAGACCCAGTACTTC.

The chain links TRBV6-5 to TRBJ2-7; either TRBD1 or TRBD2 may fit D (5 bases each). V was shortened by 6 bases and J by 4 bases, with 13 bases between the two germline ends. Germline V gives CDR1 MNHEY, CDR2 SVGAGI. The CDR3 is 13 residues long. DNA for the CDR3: TGTGCCAGCAGGGGGGACGCGGCATACGAGCAGTACTTC. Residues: CASRGDAAYEQYF.

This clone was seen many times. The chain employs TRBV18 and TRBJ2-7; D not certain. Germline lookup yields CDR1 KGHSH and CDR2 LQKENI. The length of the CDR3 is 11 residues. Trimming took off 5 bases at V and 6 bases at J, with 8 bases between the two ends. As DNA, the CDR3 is TGTGCCAGCTCAGTCTCGTCCGAGCAGTACTTC. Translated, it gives CASSVSSEQYF.

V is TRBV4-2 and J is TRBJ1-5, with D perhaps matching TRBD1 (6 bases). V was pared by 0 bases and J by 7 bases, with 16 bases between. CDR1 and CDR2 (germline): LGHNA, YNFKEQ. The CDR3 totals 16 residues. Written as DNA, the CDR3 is TGTGCCAGCAGCCAAGATCTGCCAGGGGCTGGCCAGCCCCAGCATTTT. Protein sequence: CASSQDLPGAGQPQHF.

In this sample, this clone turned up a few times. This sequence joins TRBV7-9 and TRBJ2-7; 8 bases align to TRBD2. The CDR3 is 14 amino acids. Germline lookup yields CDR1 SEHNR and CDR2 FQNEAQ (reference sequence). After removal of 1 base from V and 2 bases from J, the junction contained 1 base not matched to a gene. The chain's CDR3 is CASSLGREAYEQYF. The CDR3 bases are TGTGCCAGCAGCTTAGGGCGGGAGGCCTACGAGCAGTACTTC.

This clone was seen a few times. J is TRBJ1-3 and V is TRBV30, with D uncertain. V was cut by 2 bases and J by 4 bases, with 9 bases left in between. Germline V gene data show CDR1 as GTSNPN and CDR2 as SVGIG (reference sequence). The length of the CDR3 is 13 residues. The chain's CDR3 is CAWSIPTGNTIYF. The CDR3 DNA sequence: TGTGCCTGGAGTATCCCGACCGGAAACACCATATATTTT.

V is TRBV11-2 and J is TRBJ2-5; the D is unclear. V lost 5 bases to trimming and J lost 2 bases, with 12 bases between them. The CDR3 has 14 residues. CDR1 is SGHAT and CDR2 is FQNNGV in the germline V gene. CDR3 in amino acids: CASSPQQSQETQYF. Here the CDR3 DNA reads TGTGCCAGCAGCCCACAGCAGAGTCAAGAGACCCAGTACTTC.

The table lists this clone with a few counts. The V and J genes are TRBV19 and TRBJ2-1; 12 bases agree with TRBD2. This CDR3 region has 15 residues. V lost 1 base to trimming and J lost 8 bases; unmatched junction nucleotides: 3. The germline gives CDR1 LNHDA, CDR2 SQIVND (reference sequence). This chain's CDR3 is CASSIVLAGGHEQFF. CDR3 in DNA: TGTGCCAGTAGTATAGTCCTAGCGGGAGGGCATGAGCAGTTCTTC. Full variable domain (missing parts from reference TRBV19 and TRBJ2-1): DGGITQSPKYLFRKEGQNVTLSCEQNLNHDAMYWYRQDPGQGLRLIYYSQIVNDFQKGDIAEGYSVSREKKESFPLTVTSAQKNPTAFYLCASSIVLAGGHEQFFGPGTRLTVL.

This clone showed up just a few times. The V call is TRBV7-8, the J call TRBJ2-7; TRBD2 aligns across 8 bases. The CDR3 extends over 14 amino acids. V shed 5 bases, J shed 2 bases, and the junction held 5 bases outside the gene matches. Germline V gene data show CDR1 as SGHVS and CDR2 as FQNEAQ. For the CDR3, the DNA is TGTGCCAGCAGCGCAAGCGGGGGAGCCTACGAGCAGTACTTC. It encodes CASSASGGAYEQYF.

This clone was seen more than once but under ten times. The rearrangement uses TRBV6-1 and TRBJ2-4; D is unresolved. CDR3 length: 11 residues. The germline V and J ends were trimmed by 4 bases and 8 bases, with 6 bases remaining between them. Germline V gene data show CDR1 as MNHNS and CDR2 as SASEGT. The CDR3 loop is CASSGIDIQYF. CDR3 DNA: TGTGCCAGCAGTGGAATTGACATTCAGTACTTC.

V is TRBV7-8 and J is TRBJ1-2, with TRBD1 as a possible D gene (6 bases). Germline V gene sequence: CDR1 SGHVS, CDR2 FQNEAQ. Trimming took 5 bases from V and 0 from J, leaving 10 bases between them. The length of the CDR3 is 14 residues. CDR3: CASSTDSSNYGYTF. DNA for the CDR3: TGTGCCAGCAGCACGGACAGCTCTAACTATGGCTACACCTTC.